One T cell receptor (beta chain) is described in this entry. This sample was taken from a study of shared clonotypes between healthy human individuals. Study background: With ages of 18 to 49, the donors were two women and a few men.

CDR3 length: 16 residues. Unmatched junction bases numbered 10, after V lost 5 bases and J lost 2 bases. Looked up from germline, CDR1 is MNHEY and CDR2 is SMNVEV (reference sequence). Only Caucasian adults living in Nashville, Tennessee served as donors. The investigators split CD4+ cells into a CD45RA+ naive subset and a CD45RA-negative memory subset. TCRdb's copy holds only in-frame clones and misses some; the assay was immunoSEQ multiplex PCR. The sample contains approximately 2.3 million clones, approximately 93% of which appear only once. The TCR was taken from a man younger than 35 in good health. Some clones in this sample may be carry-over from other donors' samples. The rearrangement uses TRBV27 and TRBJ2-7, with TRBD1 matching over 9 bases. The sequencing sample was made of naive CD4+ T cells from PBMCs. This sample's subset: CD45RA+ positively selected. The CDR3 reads CASSPGTGSPTYEQYF. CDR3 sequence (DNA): TGTGCCAGCAGTCCCGGGACAGGGTCCCCAACCTACGAGCAGTACTTC.